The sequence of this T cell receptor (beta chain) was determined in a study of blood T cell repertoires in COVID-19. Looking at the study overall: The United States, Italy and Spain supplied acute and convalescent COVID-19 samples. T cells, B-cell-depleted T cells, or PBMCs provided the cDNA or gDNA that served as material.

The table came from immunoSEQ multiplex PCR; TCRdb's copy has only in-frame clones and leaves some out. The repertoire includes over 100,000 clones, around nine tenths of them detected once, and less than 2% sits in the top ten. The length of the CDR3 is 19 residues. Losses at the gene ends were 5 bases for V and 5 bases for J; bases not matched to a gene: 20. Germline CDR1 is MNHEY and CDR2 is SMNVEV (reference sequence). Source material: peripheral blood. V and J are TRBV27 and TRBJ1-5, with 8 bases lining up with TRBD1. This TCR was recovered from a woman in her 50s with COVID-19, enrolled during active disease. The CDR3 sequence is CASSRHGTGLVHGDQPQHF. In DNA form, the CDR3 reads TGTGCCAGCAGTCGCCATGGGACAGGACTGGTCCATGGGGATCAGCCCCAGCATTTT.